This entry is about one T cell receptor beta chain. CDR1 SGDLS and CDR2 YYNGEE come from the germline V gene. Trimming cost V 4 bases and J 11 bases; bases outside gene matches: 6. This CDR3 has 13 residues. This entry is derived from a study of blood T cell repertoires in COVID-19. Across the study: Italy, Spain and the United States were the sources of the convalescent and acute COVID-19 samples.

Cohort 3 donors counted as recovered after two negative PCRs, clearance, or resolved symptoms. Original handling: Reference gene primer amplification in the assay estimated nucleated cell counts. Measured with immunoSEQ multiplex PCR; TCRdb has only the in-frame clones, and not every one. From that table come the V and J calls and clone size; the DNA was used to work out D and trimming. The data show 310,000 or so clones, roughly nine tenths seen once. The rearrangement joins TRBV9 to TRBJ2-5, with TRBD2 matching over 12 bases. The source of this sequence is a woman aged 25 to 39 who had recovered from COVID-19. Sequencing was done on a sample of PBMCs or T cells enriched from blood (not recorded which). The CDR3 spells CASSTRLAGDQYF. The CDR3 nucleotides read TGTGCCAGCAGCACCCGACTAGCGGGGGATCAGTACTTC.